These 18 T cell receptor beta chains originate from one sample sequenced in a study of beta chain features in type 1 diabetes. TCRB transcripts that were expressed got sequenced, as all of the isolated RNA had been reverse transcribed. The assay was immunoSEQ multiplex PCR, and TCRdb's table has in-frame clones only and misses some. The table records about 900,000 clones, roughly 15% of them present only once. Sequenced: naive CD4+ T cells from blood. The origin of the receptors is a woman aged 18-30 years in good health.

This clone has a handful of counts. The rearrangement joins TRBV27 to TRBJ2-7, with 9 bases lining up with TRBD1. This CDR3 is 16 amino acids long. Per the germline V gene, CDR1 is MNHEY and CDR2 is SMNVEV (reference sequence). Trimming removed 6 bases from V and 5 bases from J; junction bases left unmatched: 14. The CDR3 protein is CASSTRTGTGSHEQYF. In DNA form, the CDR3 reads TGTGCCAGCAGCACAAGAACCGGGACAGGGAGCCACGAGCAGTACTTC.

This clone has only a few counts. The chain uses TRBV7-2 and TRBJ1-3, with TRBD1 identical over 8 bases. The germline CDR1 and CDR2 sequences are SGHTA and FQGNSA. The CDR3 consists of 13 residues. With V trimmed by 5 bases and J by 9 bases, 6 bases remained unmatched. CDR3 residues: CASSTQQGGTIYF. The CDR3, as DNA: TGTGCCAGCAGCACCCAACAGGGGGGCACCATATATTTT.

V is TRBV11-2 and J is TRBJ2-2; 11 positions match TRBD2. The CDR3 loop spans 15 amino acids. The V gene end was trimmed by 9 bases and the J gene end by 1 base; junction bases not matched to a gene: 4. CDR1 and CDR2 from the germline V gene are SGHAT and FQNNGV. CDR3 nucleotide sequence: TGTGCCAGTAGAACTAGCGGGAGGAACACCGGGGAGCTGTTTTTT. This encodes CASRTSGRNTGELFF.

This clone came up a few times. J is TRBJ1-4 and V is TRBV29-1; D unresolved. Trimming removed 4 bases from V and 3 bases from J, with 6 bases in between. This CDR3 has 12 amino acids. The germline V gene encodes CDR1 SQVTM and CDR2 ANQGSEA. The CDR3: CSVASANEKLFF. The CDR3 bases are TGCAGCGTTGCCAGTGCTAATGAAAAACTGTTTTTT.

In this sample, this clone turned up a few times. For the CDR3, the DNA is TGTGCCAGCAGCCCCCGGGACAGCTACGAGCAGTACTTC. Translation: CASSPRDSYEQYF. V gene TRBV14 combines with J gene TRBJ2-7; TRBD1 agrees at 7 bases. V dropped 4 bases and J dropped 3; count of bases not matched to a gene: 3. Looked up from germline, CDR1 is SGHDN and CDR2 is FVKESK. The CDR3 is 13 residues long.

V is TRBV7-3 and J is TRBJ1-1, with unresolved D. In germline, CDR1 is SGHTA, CDR2 FQGTGA. The V end lost 4 bases, the J end lost 4 bases, and 7 bases lay between the germline ends. CDR3 length: 12 amino acids. The CDR3 sequence: CASSSVGTEAFF. The CDR3 bases are TGTGCCAGCAGCTCGGTCGGCACTGAAGCTTTCTTT.

This chain links TRBV18 with TRBJ2-3; 10 positions agree with TRBD2. CDR1 and CDR2 from the germline V gene are KGHSH and LQKENI. Trimming cost V 1 base and J 6 bases; bases outside gene matches: 7. This CDR3 is 16 amino acids long. In nucleotides, the CDR3 is TGTGCCAGCTCACCACGGCCTAGCGGGAGTGGCGATACGCAGTATTTT. Amino acid sequence: CASSPRPSGSGDTQYF.

The chain carries TRBV5-1 and TRBJ2-1, with 8 bases matching TRBD2. Germline V CDR1 and CDR2: SGHRS, YFSETQ. The CDR3 runs 15 residues. Losses at the gene ends were 7 bases for V and 0 bases for J; bases not matched to a gene: 6. The CDR3 loop is CASSETSDSYNEQFF. CDR3 nucleotide sequence: TGCGCCAGCTCGGAGACTAGCGACTCCTACAATGAGCAGTTCTTC.

This clone was seen a few times. The chain has TRBV7-2 and TRBJ2-2, with 7 bases fitting TRBD2. V gave up 1 base and J gave up 2 bases; unmatched junction bases: 4. Germline loops: CDR1 SGHTA, CDR2 FQGNSA. This CDR3 has 16 amino acids. The CDR3 coding sequence is TGTGCCAGCAGCTTAGAAGCTAGCGGAAACACCGGGGAGCTGTTTTTT. This translates into CASSLEASGNTGELFF.

This clone was seen a few times. DNA for the CDR3: TGTGCCAGCAACAGACTAGCGGGAGAGGGCGAGCAGTACTTC. Translated, it gives CASNRLAGEGEQYF. The genes are TRBV27 and TRBJ2-7; 12 positions agree with TRBD2. J was trimmed by 6 bases and V by 7 bases; bases with no gene match: 7. The CDR3 is made up of 14 amino acids. Germline V gene sequence: CDR1 MNHEY, CDR2 SMNVEV (reference sequence).

The chain is built from TRBV7-9 and TRBJ2-7, with a possible D match to TRBD2 (6 bases). The CDR3 spans 14 residues. Germline CDR1 reads SEHNR; CDR2 reads FQNEAQ (reference sequence). V was cut by 5 bases and J by 0 bases, with 11 bases left in between. The CDR3 here is CASSGSGFSYEQYF. The CDR3 DNA sequence: TGTGCCAGCAGCGGAAGCGGGTTCTCCTACGAGCAGTACTTC. The entire variable domain, with the rest obtained from reference TRBV7-9 and TRBJ2-7, is as follows: DTGVSQNPRHKITKRGQNVTFRCDPISEHNRLYWYRQTLGQGPEFLTYFQNEAQLEKSRLLSDRFSAERPKGSFSTLEIQRTEQGDSAMYLCASSGSGFSYEQYFGPGTRLTVT.

This clone was counted a few times. The chain combines TRBV6-6 with TRBJ1-4; D is undetermined. The CDR3 length is 13 residues. Germline V gene sequence: CDR1 MNHNY, CDR2 SVGAGI (reference sequence). Trimming took off 1 base at V and 5 bases at J, with 5 bases between the two ends. CDR3 coding DNA: TGTGCCAGCAGTTACTTTCGAAATGAAAAACTGTTTTTT. Translated: CASSYFRNEKLFF.

Of note for this clone: The sample carries other DNA sequences with the same CDR3. The chain is built from TRBV6-5 and TRBJ2-7, with D tentatively TRBD2 (7 bases). Trimming removed 0 bases at V and 4 bases at J, with 10 bases between. Germline lookup yields CDR1 MNHEY and CDR2 SVGAGI. The CDR3 consists of 14 residues. The DNA of the CDR3 is TGTGCCAGCAGTTACTCGGGGGGGCGATACGAGCAGTACTTC. Encoded protein: CASSYSGGRYEQYF.

This clone was observed a handful of times. The gene calls are TRBV14 and TRBJ2-7; the D is unclear. The germline gives CDR1 SGHDN, CDR2 FVKESK. Trimming removed 1 base at V and 6 bases at J, with 10 bases between. CDR3 length: 13 amino acids. This CDR3 reads CASSQVVNSEQYF. In nucleotides, the CDR3 is TGTGCCAGCAGCCAAGTCGTGAATAGCGAGCAGTACTTC.

There are a few counts of this clone. The chain combines TRBV14 with TRBJ2-2; D call uncertain. Germline CDR1 is SGHDN and CDR2 is FVKESK. This CDR3 is built from 14 residues. V was shortened by 1 base and J by 0 bases, with 3 bases between the two germline ends. CDR3 in amino acids: CASSQGPNTGELFF. CDR3 coding DNA: TGTGCCAGCAGCCAAGGGCCGAACACCGGGGAGCTGTTTTTT.

This clone was detected a few times. The chain is built from TRBV6-5 and TRBJ2-2; no reliable D call. The CDR3 consists of 13 residues. V shed 6 bases and J shed 1 base, with 6 bases lying between them. CDR1 is MNHEY and CDR2 is SVGAGI in the germline V gene. In DNA form, the CDR3 reads TGTGCCAGCAGCAACCAGAACACCGGGGAGCTGTTTTTT. It is translated as CASSNQNTGELFF.

This clone has more than one count but fewer than ten. The J gene is TRBJ2-7, the V gene TRBV18, with TRBD1 matching 7 bases. The germline V gene encodes CDR1 KGHSH and CDR2 LQKENI. With V trimmed by 4 bases and J by 2 bases, 8 bases remained unmatched. The CDR3 contains 15 residues. The CDR3 region is CASSHTTGSPYEQYF. For the CDR3, the DNA is TGTGCCAGCTCACACACGACAGGGTCTCCCTACGAGCAGTACTTC.

The chain carries TRBV4-3 and TRBJ1-2; D remains ambiguous. Germline V gene lookup returns CDR1 LGHNA and CDR2 YSLEER. CDR3 length equals 15 residues. The V end lost 0 bases, the J end lost 4 bases, and 12 bases lay between the germline ends. CDR3 region: CASSQDWEEVYGYTF. In DNA, the CDR3 is TGCGCCAGCAGCCAAGATTGGGAAGAGGTCTATGGCTACACCTTC.